Below are 8 T cell receptor beta chains sequenced from a single sample in a study of cytomegalovirus exposure and HLA in healthy donors. Primers for the PCR totalled 60 Vbeta and 13 Jbeta. Generated by immunoSEQ multiplex PCR, the TCRdb table keeps only in-frame clones and is missing some. Of 150,000 to 200,000 clones in the sample, 70% to 85% are singletons; the top ten hold approximately 1.5%. Sequenced sample: PBMCs. The receptors were gathered from a woman in her 30s in good health and CMV-seropositive.

V gene TRBV11-2 combines with J gene TRBJ2-4, with TRBD2 matching over 7 bases. Germline trimming cut 5 bases from V and 8 bases from J; bases unmatched to any gene: 6. In germline, CDR1 is SGHAT, CDR2 FQNNGV. CDR3 length: 13 residues. The CDR3: CASSALGRYIQYF. In DNA, the CDR3 is TGTGCCAGCAGCGCGCTCGGGAGGTACATTCAGTACTTC.

The chain carries TRBV14 and TRBJ2-3, with D hard to call. Germline assignment: CDR1 SGHDN and CDR2 FVKESK. There are 12 residues in the CDR3. Deletions cut 3 bases from V and 4 bases from J, with 5 bases between. The CDR3 DNA reads TGTGCCAGCAGCCATACTCCAGATACGCAGTATTTT. Amino acids: CASSHTPDTQYF. Full variable domain (outside the CDR3, taken from reference TRBV14 and TRBJ2-3): EAGVTQFPSHSVIEKGQTVTLRCDPISGHDNLYWYRRVMGKEIKFLLHFVKESKQDESGMPNNRFLAERTGGTYSTLKVQPAELEDSGVYFCASSHTPDTQYFGPGTRLTVL.

This clone came up a few times. The DNA of the CDR3 is TGTGCCAGCAGCCATTTGACTAGCGGGAGTGAGACCCAGTACTTC. Its translation: CASSHLTSGSETQYF. V usage is TRBV14 and J usage is TRBJ2-5, with 12 bases lining up with TRBD2. In germline, CDR1 is SGHDN, CDR2 FVKESK. The CDR3 spans 15 residues. V trimming: 3 bases; J trimming: 5 bases; junction bases outside the gene matches: 4.

This clone was seen more than once but under ten times. The chain recombines TRBV28 with TRBJ2-5; D is possibly TRBD1 (6 bases). The CDR3 is made up of 14 amino acids. Between the trimmed V and J ends, which lost 5 bases and 0 bases, there was a span of 10 bases. Per the germline V gene, CDR1 is MDHEN and CDR2 is SYDVKM. The CDR3 sequence is CASSLDRYQETQYF. The CDR3, as DNA: TGTGCCAGCAGTCTGGACAGATACCAAGAGACCCAGTACTTC.

This chain uses TRBV6-5 with TRBJ2-7; 8 nucleotides match TRBD1. This CDR3 has 13 residues. Trimming removed 6 bases from V and 3 bases from J; junction bases left unmatched: 4. Germline CDR1 and CDR2: MNHEY and SVGAGI. The CDR3 reads CASRQGGFYEQYF. CDR3 coding DNA: TGTGCCAGCAGACAGGGGGGCTTCTACGAGCAGTACTTC.

This rearrangement joins TRBV28 to TRBJ2-2; D is ambiguous. The CDR3 length is 13 residues. The ends were cut back, 7 bases at V and 5 bases at J, with 11 bases in the middle. Germline V gene data show CDR1 as MDHEN and CDR2 as SYDVKM. CDR3 protein: CASTEISTGELFF. The CDR3 DNA reads as TGTGCCAGCACGGAGATTTCAACCGGGGAGCTGTTTTTT.

This chain uses TRBV5-6 with TRBJ1-2; TRBD1 matches at 8 bases. Trimming at V came to 4 bases and at J to 4 bases, leaving 3 bases not matched to a gene. CDR1 and CDR2 (germline): SGHDT, YYEEEE. The CDR3 is made up of 13 amino acids. The CDR3 here is CASSPGQVYGYTF. DNA for the CDR3: TGTGCCAGCAGCCCGGGACAGGTCTATGGCTACACCTTC.

Here the CDR3 reads CASSFGTSGQETQYF. CDR3 DNA: TGCGCCAGCAGCTTCGGGACTAGCGGACAAGAGACCCAGTACTTC. The chain recombines TRBV5-1 with TRBJ2-5, with 11 bases lining up with TRBD2. Looked up from germline, CDR1 is SGHRS and CDR2 is YFSETQ. V was pared by 2 bases and J by 2 bases, with 2 bases of the junction left unmatched. The CDR3 runs to 15 residues.